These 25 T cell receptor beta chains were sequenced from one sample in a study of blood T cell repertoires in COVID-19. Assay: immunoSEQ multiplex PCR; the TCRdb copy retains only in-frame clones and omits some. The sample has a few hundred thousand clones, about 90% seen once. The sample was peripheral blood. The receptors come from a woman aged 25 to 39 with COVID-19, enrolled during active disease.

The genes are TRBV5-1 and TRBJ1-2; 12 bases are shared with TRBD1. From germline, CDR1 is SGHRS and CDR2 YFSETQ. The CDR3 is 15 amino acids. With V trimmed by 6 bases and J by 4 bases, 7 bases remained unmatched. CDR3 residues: CASTPGQGAAYGYTF. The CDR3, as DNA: TGCGCCAGCACCCCGGGACAGGGGGCTGCCTATGGCTACACCTTC.

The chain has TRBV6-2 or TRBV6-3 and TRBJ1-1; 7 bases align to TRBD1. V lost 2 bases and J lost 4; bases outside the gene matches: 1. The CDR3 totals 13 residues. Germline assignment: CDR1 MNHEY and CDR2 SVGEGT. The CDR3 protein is CASSYNRGTEAFF. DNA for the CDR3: TGTGCCAGCAGTTACAACAGGGGCACTGAAGCTTTCTTT.

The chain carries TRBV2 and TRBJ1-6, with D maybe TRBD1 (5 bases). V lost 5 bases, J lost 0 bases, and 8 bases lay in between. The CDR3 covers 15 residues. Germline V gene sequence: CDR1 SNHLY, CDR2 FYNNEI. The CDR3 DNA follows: TGTGCCAGCAGTTCAGGGTACTCCTATAATTCACCCCTCCACTTT. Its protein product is CASSSGYSYNSPLHF.

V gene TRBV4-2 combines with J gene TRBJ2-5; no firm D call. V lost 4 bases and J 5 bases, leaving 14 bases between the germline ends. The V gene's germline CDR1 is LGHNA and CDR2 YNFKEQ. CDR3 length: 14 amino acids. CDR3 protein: CASSLNSEAETQYF. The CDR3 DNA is TGTGCCAGCAGCCTTAACTCAGAGGCGGAGACCCAGTACTTC.

The CDR3 here is CASSPIQVSPDNSPLHF. In DNA form, the CDR3 reads TGTGCCAGCAGCCCCATCCAAGTCTCCCCGGATAATTCACCCCTCCACTTT. This rearrangement joins TRBV2 to TRBJ1-6; D remains ambiguous. Deletions cut 6 bases from V and 5 bases from J, with 20 bases between. The germline V gene encodes CDR1 SNHLY and CDR2 FYNNEI. This CDR3 has 17 residues.

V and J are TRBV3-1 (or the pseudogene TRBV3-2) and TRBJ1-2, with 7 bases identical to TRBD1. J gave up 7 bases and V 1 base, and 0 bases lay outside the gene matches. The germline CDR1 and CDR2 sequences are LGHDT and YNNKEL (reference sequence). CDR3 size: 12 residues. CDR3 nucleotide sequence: TGTGCCAGCAGCCAAGCAGGGGGTGGCTACACCTTC. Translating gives CASSQAGGGYTF.

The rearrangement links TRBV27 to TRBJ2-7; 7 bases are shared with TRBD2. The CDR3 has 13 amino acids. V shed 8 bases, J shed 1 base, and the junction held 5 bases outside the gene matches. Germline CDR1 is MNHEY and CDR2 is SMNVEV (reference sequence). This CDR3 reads CASALGGSYEQYF. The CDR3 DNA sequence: TGTGCCAGCGCGCTGGGAGGGTCCTACGAGCAGTACTTC.

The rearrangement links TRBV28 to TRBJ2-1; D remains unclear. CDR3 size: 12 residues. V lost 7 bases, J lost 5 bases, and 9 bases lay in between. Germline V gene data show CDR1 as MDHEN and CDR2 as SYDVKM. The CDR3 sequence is CASIQANNEQFF. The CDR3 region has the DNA TGTGCCAGCATTCAGGCCAACAATGAGCAGTTCTTC.

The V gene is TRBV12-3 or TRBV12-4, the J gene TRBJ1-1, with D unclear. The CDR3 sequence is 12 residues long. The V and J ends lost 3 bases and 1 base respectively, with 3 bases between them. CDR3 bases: TGTGCCAGCAGTTTCGGGAACACTGAAGCTTTCTTT. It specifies CASSFGNTEAFF.

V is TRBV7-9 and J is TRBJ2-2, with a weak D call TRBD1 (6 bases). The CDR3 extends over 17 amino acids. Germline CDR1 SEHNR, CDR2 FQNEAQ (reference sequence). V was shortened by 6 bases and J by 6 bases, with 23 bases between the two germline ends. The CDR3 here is CASRPKGNREKSGELFF. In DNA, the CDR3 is TGTGCCAGCAGGCCCAAAGGGAACAGGGAAAAGTCCGGGGAGCTGTTTTTT.

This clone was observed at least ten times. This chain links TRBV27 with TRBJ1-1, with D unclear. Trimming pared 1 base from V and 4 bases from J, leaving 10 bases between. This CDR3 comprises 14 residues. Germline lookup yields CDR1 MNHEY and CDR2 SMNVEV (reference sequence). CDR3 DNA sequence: TGTGCCAGCAGTTTATACCCGGTTGGCACTGAAGCTTTCTTT. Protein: CASSLYPVGTEAFF.

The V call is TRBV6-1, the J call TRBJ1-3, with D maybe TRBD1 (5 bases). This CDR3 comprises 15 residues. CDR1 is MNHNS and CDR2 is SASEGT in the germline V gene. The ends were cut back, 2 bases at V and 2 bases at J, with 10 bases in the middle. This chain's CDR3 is CASSELAGPGNTIYF. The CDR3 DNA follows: TGTGCCAGCAGTGAACTGGCAGGGCCTGGAAACACCATATATTTT.

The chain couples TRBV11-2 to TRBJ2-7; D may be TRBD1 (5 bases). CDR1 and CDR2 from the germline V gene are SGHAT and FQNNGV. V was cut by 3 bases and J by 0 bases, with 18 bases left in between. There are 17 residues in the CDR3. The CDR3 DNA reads TGTGCCAGCAGCTTTCTTTCGGCAGGGCTATACTCCTACGAGCAGTACTTC. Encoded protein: CASSFLSAGLYSYEQYF. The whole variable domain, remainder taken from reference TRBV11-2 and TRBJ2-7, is EAGVAQSPRYKIIEKRQSVAFWCNPISGHATLYWYQQILGQGPKLLIQFQNNGVVDDSQLPKDRFSAERLKGVDSTLKIQPAKLEDSAVYLCASSFLSAGLYSYEQYFGPGTRLTVT.

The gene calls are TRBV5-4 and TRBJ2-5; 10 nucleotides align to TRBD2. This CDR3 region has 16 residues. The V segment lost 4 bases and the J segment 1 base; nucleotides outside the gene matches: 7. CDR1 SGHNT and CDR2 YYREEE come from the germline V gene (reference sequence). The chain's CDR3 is CASSLSASGGQETQYF. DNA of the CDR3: TGTGCCAGCAGCCTTTCGGCTAGCGGGGGCCAAGAGACCCAGTACTTC.

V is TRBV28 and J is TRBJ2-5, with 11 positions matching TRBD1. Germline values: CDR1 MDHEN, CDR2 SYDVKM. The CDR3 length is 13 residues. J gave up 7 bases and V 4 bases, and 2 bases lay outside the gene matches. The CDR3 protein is CASSSGTGGTQYF. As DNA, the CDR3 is TGTGCCAGCAGTTCAGGGACAGGGGGGACCCAGTACTTC.

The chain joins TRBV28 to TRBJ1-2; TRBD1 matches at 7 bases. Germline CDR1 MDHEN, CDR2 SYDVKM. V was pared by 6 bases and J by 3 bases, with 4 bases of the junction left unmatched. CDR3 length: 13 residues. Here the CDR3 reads CASSPQGDYGYTF. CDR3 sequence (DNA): TGTGCCAGCAGCCCCCAGGGGGACTATGGCTACACCTTC.

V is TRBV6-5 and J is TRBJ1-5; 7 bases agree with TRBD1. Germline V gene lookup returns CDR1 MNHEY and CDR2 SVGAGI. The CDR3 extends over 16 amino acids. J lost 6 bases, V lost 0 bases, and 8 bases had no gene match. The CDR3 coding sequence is TGTGCCAGCAGTTACTCGGGCAGGGGGTCGGGTCAGCCCCAGCATTTT. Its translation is CASSYSGRGSGQPQHF.

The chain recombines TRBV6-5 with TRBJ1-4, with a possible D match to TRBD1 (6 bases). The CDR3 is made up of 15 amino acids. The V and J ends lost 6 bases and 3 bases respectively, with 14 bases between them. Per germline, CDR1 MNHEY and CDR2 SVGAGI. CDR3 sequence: CASRGGGASNEKLFF. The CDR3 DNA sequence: TGTGCCAGCAGAGGCGGGGGCGCGTCTAATGAAAAACTGTTTTTT.

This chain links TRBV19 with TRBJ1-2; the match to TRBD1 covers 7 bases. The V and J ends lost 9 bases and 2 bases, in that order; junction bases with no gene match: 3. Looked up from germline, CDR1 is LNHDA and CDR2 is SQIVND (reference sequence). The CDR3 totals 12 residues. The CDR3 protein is CASRTGNYGYTF. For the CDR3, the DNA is TGTGCCAGCCGGACAGGAAACTATGGCTACACCTTC.

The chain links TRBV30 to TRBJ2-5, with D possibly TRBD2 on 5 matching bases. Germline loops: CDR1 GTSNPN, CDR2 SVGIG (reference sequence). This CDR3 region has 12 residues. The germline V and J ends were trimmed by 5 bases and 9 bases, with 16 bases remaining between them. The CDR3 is CAWGRAPGAQYF. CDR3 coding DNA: TGTGCCTGGGGCCGGGCACCCGGGGCCCAGTACTTC.

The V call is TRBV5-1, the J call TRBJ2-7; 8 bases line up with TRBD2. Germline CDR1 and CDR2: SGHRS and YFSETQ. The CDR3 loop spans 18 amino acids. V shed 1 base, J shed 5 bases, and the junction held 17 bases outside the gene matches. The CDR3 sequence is CASSLRRGGPPGVDEQYF. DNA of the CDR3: TGCGCCAGCAGCTTGAGACGGGGGGGCCCCCCAGGGGTTGACGAGCAGTACTTC.

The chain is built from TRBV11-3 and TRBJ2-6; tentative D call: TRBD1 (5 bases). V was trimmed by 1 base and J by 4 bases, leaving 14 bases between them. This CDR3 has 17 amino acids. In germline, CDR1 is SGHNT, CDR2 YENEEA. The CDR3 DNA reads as TGTGCCAGCAGCTTAGGGGGTGGACATCAAGGGGCCAACGTCCTGACTTTC. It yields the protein CASSLGGGHQGANVLTF.

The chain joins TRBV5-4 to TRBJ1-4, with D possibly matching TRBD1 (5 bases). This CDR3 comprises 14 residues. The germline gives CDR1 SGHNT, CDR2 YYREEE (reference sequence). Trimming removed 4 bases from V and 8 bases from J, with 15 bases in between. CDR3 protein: CASSPQERKEKLFF. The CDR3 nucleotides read TGTGCCAGCAGCCCACAGGAGAGGAAAGAAAAACTGTTTTTT.

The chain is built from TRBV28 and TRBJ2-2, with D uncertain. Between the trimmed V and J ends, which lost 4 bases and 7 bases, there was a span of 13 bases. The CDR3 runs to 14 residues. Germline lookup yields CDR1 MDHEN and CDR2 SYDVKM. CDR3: CASSWPGLDGELFF. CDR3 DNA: TGTGCCAGCAGTTGGCCCGGGTTGGACGGGGAGCTGTTTTTT.

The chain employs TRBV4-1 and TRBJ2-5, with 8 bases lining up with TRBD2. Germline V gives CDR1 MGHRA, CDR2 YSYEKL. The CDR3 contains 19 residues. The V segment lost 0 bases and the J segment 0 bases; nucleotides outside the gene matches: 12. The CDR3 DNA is TGCGCCAGCAGCCAAGATGGGATACGGCGGCGGGGGGACCAAGAGACCCAGTACTTC. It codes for CASSQDGIRRRGDQETQYF.